Below are 9 T cell receptor beta chains sequenced from a single sample in a study of blood T cell repertoires in COVID-19 (dated by TCRdb to about 2020). The library was obtained by the immunoSEQ multiplex PCR assay. Here the immuneACCESS table is served through TCRdb, limited to in-frame sequences with V and J called. Missing clones are a known gap in these copies; in checked studies unresolved V genes cover under half, and the rest lacks a known reason. Present in this sample are about 140,000 clones, about 88% of which were seen just once. The ten largest clones capture approximately 2.5% of the sample. Material: peripheral blood. The origin of the receptors is a human donor with COVID-19, enrolled during active disease. The donor label of this sample is uncertain.

The J gene is TRBJ1-6, the V gene TRBV7-9; D is unclear. V shed 4 bases and J shed 2 bases, with 9 bases lying between them. In germline, CDR1 is SEHNR, CDR2 FQNEAQ (reference sequence). The CDR3 is 15 residues long. The CDR3 nucleotides read TGTGCCAGCAGCTCCGGGGTCACCTATAATTCACCCCTCCACTTT. Protein sequence: CASSSGVTYNSPLHF.

This clone was detected ten times or more. The rearrangement uses TRBV7-9 and TRBJ1-6; D not resolved. The CDR3 covers 12 residues. The V end lost 5 bases, the J end lost 7 bases, and 6 bases lay between the germline ends. Germline lookup yields CDR1 SEHNR and CDR2 FQNEAQ (reference sequence). The CDR3 spells CASSTENSPLHF. Written as DNA, the CDR3 is TGTGCCAGCAGCACAGAAAATTCACCCCTCCACTTT.

The J gene is TRBJ2-7, the V gene TRBV6-5; 11 nucleotides align to TRBD1. This CDR3 has 14 residues. After removal of 0 bases from V and 8 bases from J, the junction contained 3 bases not matched to a gene. Germline lookup yields CDR1 MNHEY and CDR2 SVGAGI. CDR3 sequence reads: CASSYSGQGVKQYF. As DNA, the CDR3 is TGTGCCAGCAGTTACTCGGGACAGGGGGTTAAGCAGTACTTC.

The genes are TRBV3-1 (or the pseudogene TRBV3-2) and TRBJ2-2, with TRBD1 identical over 10 bases. Unmatched junction bases numbered 5, after V lost 1 base and J lost 6 bases. Germline-derived CDR1 and CDR2 are LGHDT and YNNKEL (reference sequence). CDR3 length: 16 residues. CDR3 in amino acids: CASSQGGQGVSGELFF. The CDR3 DNA follows: TGTGCCAGCAGCCAAGGCGGACAGGGGGTCTCCGGGGAGCTGTTTTTT.

CDR3 nucleotide sequence: TGTGCCAGCGGGACAGGGCTGATAAACGAGCAGTACTTC. As protein: CASGTGLINEQYF. The gene calls are TRBV21-1 and TRBJ2-7; TRBD1, as called in the table, went unchecked against the DNA. TRBV21-1 constitutes a pseudogene. The CDR3 length is 13 residues.

The chain joins TRBV18 to TRBJ2-7; 13 bases are a match to TRBD2. V gave up 2 bases and J gave up 0 bases; unmatched junction bases: 1. From germline, CDR1 is KGHSH and CDR2 LQKENI. This CDR3 spans 16 amino acids. CDR3 loop: CASSPWTSGGSYEQYF. CDR3 bases: TGTGCCAGCTCACCATGGACTAGCGGGGGCTCCTACGAGCAGTACTTC.

This sequence joins TRBV29-1 and TRBJ1-2, with TRBD1 matching 7 bases. The trim removed 1 base at V and 2 bases at J, leaving 1 base unmatched. CDR1 is SQVTM, CDR2 ANQGSEA, per germline. This CDR3 has 13 residues. The CDR3: CSVEVQGNYGYTF. CDR3 bases: TGCAGCGTTGAAGTACAGGGGAACTATGGCTACACCTTC.

The chain employs TRBV6-5 and TRBJ2-5, with D unclear. In germline, CDR1 is MNHEY, CDR2 SVGAGI. V was clipped by 7 bases and J by 0 bases, with 6 bases between them. CDR3 length: 12 residues. The CDR3 DNA is TGTGCCAGCATGCAGGACCAAGAGACCCAGTACTTC. Amino acid sequence: CASMQDQETQYF.

The chain is built from TRBV30 and TRBJ1-1; 7 positions agree with TRBD1. J lost 7 bases, V lost 3 bases, and 11 bases had no gene match. The CDR3 extends over 14 amino acids. Germline assignment: CDR1 GTSNPN and CDR2 SVGIG (reference sequence). CDR3 sequence (DNA): TGTGCCTGGAGACAGGGGAGGATAGTAGATGAAGCTTTCTTT. It yields the protein CAWRQGRIVDEAFF. Using reference TRBV30 and TRBJ1-1 for the parts outside the CDR3, the full variable domain is SQTIHQWPATLVQPVGSPLSLECTVEGTSNPNLYWYRQAAGRGLQLLFYSVGIGQISSEVPQNLSASRPQDRQFILSSKKLLLSDSGFYLCAWRQGRIVDEAFFGQGTRLTVV.